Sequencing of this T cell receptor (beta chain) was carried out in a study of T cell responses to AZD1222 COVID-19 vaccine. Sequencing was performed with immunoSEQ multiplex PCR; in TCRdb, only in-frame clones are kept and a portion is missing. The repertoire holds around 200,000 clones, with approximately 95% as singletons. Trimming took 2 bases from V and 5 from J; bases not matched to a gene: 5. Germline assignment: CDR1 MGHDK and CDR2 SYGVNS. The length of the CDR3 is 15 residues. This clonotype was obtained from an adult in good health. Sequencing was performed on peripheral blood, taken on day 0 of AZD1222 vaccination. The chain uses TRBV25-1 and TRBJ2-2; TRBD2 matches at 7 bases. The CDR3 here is CASSEGGDVTGELFF. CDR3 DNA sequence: TGTGCCAGCAGTGAAGGGGGGGACGTAACCGGGGAGCTGTTTTTT.